This T cell receptor beta chain stems from a study of a mutant IDH1 vaccine in newly diagnosed glioma. Study information: Treated individuals were 62.5% male and about 40% female, averaging about 37 years of age.

Sequencing was performed with immunoSEQ multiplex PCR; in TCRdb, only in-frame clones are kept and a portion is missing. The sample holds around 92,000 clones, 83% seen once. Time point described: baseline, week 1 (first vaccination visit). Documented treatment: pre-vaccination baseline after standard-of-care therapy. V was pared by 3 bases and J by 1 base, with 6 bases between. CDR3 length: 13 amino acids. Germline CDR1 WSHSY, CDR2 SAAADI. This TCR came from a woman between 45 and 65 years old with glioma. The genes are TRBV10-2 and TRBJ1-1; unclear D gene. Sequences were derived from PBMCs, sampled from a glioma patient treated with radiotherapy, temozolomide or both. The CDR3 DNA is TGCGCCAGCAGTGACACGGGGAACACTGAAGCTTTCTTT. Protein sequence: CASSDTGNTEAFF.